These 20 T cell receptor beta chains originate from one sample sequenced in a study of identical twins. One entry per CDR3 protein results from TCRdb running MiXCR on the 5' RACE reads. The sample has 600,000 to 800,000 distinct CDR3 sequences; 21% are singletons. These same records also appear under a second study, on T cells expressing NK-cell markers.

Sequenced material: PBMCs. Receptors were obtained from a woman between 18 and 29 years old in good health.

The CDR3 region is CSAPLETHPGELFF. In DNA form, the CDR3 reads TGCAGTGCCCCACTGGAGACTCACCCCGGGGAGCTGTTTTTT. The chain carries TRBV20-1 and TRBJ2-2; D is unclear. Trimming stripped 6 bases from V and 6 bases from J, with 17 bases between. The CDR3 runs 14 residues. Germline assignment: CDR1 DFQATT and CDR2 SNEGSKA (reference sequence).

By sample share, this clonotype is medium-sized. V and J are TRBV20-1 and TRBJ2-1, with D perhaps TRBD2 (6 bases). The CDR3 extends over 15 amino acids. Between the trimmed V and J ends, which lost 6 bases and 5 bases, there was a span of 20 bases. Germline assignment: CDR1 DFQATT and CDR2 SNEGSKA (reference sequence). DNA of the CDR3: TGCAGTGCGAGGCCCTCTAAATCTAGCGACAATGAGCAGTTCTTC. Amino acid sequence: CSARPSKSSDNEQFF.

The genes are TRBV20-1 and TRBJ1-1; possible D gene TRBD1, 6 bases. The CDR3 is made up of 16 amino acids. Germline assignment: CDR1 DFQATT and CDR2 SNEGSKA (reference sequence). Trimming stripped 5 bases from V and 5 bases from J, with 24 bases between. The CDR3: CSAATIQGKGRTEAFF. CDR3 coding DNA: TGCAGTGCTGCGACCATTCAGGGGAAAGGAAGAACTGAAGCTTTCTTT.

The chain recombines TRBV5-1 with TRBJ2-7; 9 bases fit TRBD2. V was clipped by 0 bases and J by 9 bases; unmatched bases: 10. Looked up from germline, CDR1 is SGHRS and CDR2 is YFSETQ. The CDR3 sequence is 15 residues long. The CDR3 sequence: CASSLDPSGNYGQYF. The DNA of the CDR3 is TGCGCCAGCAGCTTGGATCCTAGCGGGAACTATGGGCAGTACTTC.

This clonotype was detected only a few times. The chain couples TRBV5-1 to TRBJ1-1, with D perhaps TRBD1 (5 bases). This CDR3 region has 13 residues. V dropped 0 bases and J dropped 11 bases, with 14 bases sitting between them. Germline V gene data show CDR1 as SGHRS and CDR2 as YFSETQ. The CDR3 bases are TGCGCCAGCAGCTTGGTCGGTCAGGGCTCGGCTTTCTTT. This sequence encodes CASSLVGQGSAFF.

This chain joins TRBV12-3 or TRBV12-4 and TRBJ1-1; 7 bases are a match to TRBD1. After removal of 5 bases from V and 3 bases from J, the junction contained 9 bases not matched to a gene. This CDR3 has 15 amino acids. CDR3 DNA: TGTGCCAGCAGTGACAACAGGGGATTAGACACTGAAGCTTTCTTT. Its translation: CASSDNRGLDTEAFF.

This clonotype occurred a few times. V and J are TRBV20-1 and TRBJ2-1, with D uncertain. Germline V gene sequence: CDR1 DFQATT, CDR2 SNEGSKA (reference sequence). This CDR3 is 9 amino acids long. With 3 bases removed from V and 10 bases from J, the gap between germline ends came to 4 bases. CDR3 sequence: CSARGEQFF. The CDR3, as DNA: TGCAGTGCTAGGGGGGAGCAGTTCTTC.

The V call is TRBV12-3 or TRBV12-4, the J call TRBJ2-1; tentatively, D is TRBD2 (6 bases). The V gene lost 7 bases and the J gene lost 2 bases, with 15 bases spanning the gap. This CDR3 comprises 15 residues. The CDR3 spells CASTNGGDPYNEQFF. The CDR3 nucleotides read TGTGCCAGCACCAACGGCGGGGACCCCTACAATGAGCAGTTCTTC.

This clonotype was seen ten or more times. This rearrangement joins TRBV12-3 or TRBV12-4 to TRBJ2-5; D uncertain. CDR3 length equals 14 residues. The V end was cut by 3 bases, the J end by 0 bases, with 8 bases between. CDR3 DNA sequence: TGTGCCAGCAGTTTTCGCCACCACCAAGAGACCCAGTACTTC. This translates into CASSFRHHQETQYF.

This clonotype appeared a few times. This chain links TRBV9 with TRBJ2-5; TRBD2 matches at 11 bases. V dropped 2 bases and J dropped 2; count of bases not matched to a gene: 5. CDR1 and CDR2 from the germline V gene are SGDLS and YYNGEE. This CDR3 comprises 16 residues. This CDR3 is CASSVGTSGNQETQYF. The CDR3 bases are TGTGCCAGCAGCGTTGGGACTAGCGGTAATCAAGAGACCCAGTACTTC.

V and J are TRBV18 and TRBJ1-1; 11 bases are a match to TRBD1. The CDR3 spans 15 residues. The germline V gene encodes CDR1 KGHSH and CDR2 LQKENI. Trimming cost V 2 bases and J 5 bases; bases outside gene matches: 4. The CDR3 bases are TGTGCCAGCTCACCATACGGGACAGGGGGAACTGAAGCTTTCTTT. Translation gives CASSPYGTGGTEAFF. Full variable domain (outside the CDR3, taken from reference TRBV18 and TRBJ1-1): NAGVMQNPRHLVRRRGQEARLRCSPMKGHSHVYWYRQLPEEGLKFMVYLQKENIIDESGMPKERFSAEFPKEGPSILRIQQVVRGDSAAYFCASSPYGTGGTEAFFGQGTRLTVV.

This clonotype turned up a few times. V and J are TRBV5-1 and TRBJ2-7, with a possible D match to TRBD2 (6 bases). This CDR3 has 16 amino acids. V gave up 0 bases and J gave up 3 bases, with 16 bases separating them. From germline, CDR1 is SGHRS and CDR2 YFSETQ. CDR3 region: CASSLVTGTAVYEQYF. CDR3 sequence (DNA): TGCGCCAGCAGCTTGGTAACCGGGACTGCCGTCTACGAGCAGTACTTC.

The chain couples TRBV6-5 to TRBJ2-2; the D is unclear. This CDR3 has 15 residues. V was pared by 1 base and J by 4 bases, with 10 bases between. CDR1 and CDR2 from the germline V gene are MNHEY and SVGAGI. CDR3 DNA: TGTGCCAGCAGTTACTTTGGGTTAGCCACCGGGGAGCTGTTTTTT. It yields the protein CASSYFGLATGELFF.

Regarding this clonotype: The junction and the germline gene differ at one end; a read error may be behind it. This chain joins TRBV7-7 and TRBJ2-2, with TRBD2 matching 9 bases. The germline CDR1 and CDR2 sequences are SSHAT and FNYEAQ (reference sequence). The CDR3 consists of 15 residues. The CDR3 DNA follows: TGTGCTAGCAGCCCAGCAGCGGGGGGCCCCGGGGAGCTGTTTTTT. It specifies CASSPAAGGPGELFF.

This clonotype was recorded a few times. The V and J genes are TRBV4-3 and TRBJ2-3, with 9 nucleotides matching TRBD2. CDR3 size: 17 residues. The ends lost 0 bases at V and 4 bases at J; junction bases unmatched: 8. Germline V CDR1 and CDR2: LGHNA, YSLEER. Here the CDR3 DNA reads TGCGCCAGCAGCCAAGAAGTCTGGCGGGAGGGCTCAGATACGCAGTATTTT. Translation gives CASSQEVWREGSDTQYF.

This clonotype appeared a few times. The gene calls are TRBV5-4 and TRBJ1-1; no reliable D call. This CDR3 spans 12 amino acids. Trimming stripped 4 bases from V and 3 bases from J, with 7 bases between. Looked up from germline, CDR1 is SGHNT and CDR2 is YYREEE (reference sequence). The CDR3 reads CASSREYTEAFF. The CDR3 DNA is TGTGCCAGCAGCCGGGAGTACACTGAAGCTTTCTTT.

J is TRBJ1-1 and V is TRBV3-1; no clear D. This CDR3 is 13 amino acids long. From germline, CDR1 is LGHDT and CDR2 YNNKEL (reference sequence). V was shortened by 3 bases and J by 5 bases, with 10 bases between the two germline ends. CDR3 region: CASSHRLGTEAFF. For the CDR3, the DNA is TGTGCCAGCAGCCATCGCCTGGGAACTGAAGCTTTCTTT.

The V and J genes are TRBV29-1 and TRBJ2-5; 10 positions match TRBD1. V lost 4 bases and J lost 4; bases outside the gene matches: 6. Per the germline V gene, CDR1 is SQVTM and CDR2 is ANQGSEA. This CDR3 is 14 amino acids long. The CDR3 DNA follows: TGCAGCGTTGGACAGACAGGGGGCTCAGAGACCCAGTACTTC. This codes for CSVGQTGGSETQYF.

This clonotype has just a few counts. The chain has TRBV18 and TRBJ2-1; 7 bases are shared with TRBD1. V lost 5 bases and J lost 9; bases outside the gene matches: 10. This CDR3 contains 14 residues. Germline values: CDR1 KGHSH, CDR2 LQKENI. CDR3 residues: CASSSRQGDGEQFF. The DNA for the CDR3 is TGTGCCAGCTCATCTCGCCAGGGGGATGGTGAGCAGTTCTTC.

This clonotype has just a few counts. This chain's CDR3 is CASSPGLGGPYEQYF. The CDR3 nucleotides are TGTGCCAGCAGTCCCGGCCTAGGGGGTCCCTACGAGCAGTACTTC. The chain combines TRBV6-1 with TRBJ2-7; tentative D call: TRBD1 (6 bases). Trimming pared 5 bases from V and 2 bases from J, leaving 16 bases between. The CDR3 has 15 residues. Germline CDR1 is MNHNS and CDR2 is SASEGT.